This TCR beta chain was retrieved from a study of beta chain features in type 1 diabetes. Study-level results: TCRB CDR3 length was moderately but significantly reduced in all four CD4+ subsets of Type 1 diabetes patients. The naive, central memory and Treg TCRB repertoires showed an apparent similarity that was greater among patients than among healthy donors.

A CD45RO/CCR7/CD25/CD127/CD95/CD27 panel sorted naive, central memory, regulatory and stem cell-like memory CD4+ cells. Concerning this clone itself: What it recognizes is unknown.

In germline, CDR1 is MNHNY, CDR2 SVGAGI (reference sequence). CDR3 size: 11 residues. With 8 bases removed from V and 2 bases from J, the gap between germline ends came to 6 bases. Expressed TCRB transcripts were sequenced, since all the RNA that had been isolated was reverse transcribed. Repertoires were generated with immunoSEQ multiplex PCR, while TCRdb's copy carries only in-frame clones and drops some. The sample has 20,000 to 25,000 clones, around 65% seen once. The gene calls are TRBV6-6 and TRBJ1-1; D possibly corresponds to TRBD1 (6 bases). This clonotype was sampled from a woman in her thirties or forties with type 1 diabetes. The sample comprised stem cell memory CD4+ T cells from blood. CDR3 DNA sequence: TGTGCCAGCGGGACAAACACTGAAGCTTTCTTT. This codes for CASGTNTEAFF.